Presented here are 23 T cell receptor beta chains from one specimen sequenced in a study of cytomegalovirus exposure and HLA in healthy donors. This table comes from immunoSEQ multiplex PCR, and its TCRdb copy is limited to in-frame clones, with some not included. The repertoire consists of 240,000 or so clones, with approximately 83% occurring once and the leading ten covering roughly 1.2%. The sample was PBMCs. All receptors derive from a woman in her twenties or thirties in good health and CMV-seropositive.

V usage is TRBV5-4 and J usage is TRBJ2-1; D remains ambiguous. Trimming removed 2 bases at V and 4 bases at J, with 22 bases between. Germline values: CDR1 SGHNT, CDR2 YYREEE (reference sequence). This CDR3 has 18 amino acids. The CDR3 nucleotides read TGTGCCAGCAGCTTCGGAGCGTCGGGTTCGATAGAATACAATGAGCAGTTCTTC. It codes for CASSFGASGSIEYNEQFF. The full variable domain, rest sourced from reference TRBV5-4 and TRBJ2-1, is ETGVTQSPTHLIKTRGQQVTLRCSSQSGHNTVSWYQQALGQGPQFIFQYYREEENGRGNFPPRFSGLQFPNYSSELNVNALELDDSALYLCASSFGASGSIEYNEQFFGPGTRLTVL.

The chain combines TRBV5-1 with TRBJ2-1, with 12 bases identical to TRBD2. Germline lookup yields CDR1 SGHRS and CDR2 YFSETQ. V gave up 4 bases and J gave up 9 bases; unmatched junction bases: 8. This CDR3 spans 15 amino acids. CDR3 protein: CASSQRTSGIGEQFF. The CDR3 DNA is TGCGCCAGCAGCCAGAGGACTAGCGGGATAGGTGAGCAGTTCTTC.

This chain joins TRBV9 and TRBJ2-7; D possibly corresponds to TRBD2 (6 bases). Trimming pared 4 bases from V and 7 bases from J, leaving 12 bases between. Germline CDR1 SGDLS, CDR2 YYNGEE. This CDR3 spans 12 amino acids. In DNA, the CDR3 is TGTGCCAGCAGCAGGACCGCGGGGGAGCAGTACTTC. Amino acid sequence: CASSRTAGEQYF.

This rearrangement joins TRBV4-2 to TRBJ1-5, with D tentatively TRBD1 (6 bases). Germline-derived CDR1 and CDR2 are LGHNA and YNFKEQ. Trimming shortened V by 4 bases and J by 5 bases, and 15 bases separated the two germline ends. This CDR3 is built from 15 residues. Written as DNA, the CDR3 is TGTGCCAGCAGCCGATCGGACAAGGGGGATCAGCCCCAGCATTTT. As protein: CASSRSDKGDQPQHF.

The chain recombines TRBV20-1 with TRBJ1-1; tentative D call: TRBD1 (5 bases). Looked up from germline, CDR1 is DFQATT and CDR2 is SNEGSKA (reference sequence). This CDR3 spans 11 amino acids. V was trimmed by 5 bases and J by 8 bases, leaving 12 bases between them. The CDR3 is CSADRDLEAFF. CDR3 nucleotide sequence: TGCAGTGCTGACCGGGACTTGGAAGCTTTCTTT.

This clone was picked up many times. The V call is TRBV2, the J call TRBJ1-5, with 8 bases identical to TRBD1. There are 14 residues in the CDR3. Germline V gene sequence: CDR1 SNHLY, CDR2 FYNNEI. V lost 3 bases, J lost 7 bases, and 5 bases stayed unmatched. The CDR3 loop is CASSDRQGAQPQHF. The DNA for the CDR3 is TGTGCCAGCAGTGATAGGCAGGGGGCACAGCCCCAGCATTTT.

This chain joins TRBV5-1 and TRBJ2-5, with 10 bases matching TRBD2. Germline-derived CDR1 and CDR2 are SGHRS and YFSETQ. This CDR3 comprises 16 residues. The ends lost 2 bases at V and 5 bases at J; junction bases unmatched: 9. The CDR3: CASSLALAGEWETQYF. The CDR3 region has the DNA TGCGCCAGCAGCTTAGCCCTAGCGGGAGAGTGGGAGACCCAGTACTTC.

The chain has TRBV27 and TRBJ1-1, with TRBD1 matching 11 bases. The V gene's germline CDR1 is MNHEY and CDR2 SMNVEV (reference sequence). V gave up 4 bases and J gave up 1 base; unmatched junction bases: 5. This CDR3 has 16 residues. This CDR3 reads CASSSGQGAWNTEAFF. Written as DNA, the CDR3 is TGTGCCAGCAGTTCCGGACAGGGGGCTTGGAACACTGAAGCTTTCTTT.

The chain recombines TRBV4-1 with TRBJ2-1, with D perhaps TRBD1 (5 bases). This CDR3 contains 16 residues. Germline CDR1 reads MGHRA; CDR2 reads YSYEKL. V dropped 0 bases and J dropped 4 bases, with 13 bases sitting between them. The CDR3: CASSQDVRDQYNEQFF. CDR3 sequence (DNA): TGCGCCAGCAGCCAAGATGTCAGGGATCAATACAATGAGCAGTTCTTC.

V usage is TRBV12-5 and J usage is TRBJ2-3; D is possibly TRBD1 (6 bases). CDR1 and CDR2 (germline): LGHNT, FRNRAP. Trimming removed 5 bases from V and 2 bases from J, with 17 bases in between. The CDR3 length is 16 residues. CDR3 region: CASGVLQDSTTDTQYF. The CDR3 DNA reads TGTGCTAGTGGTGTCCTCCAGGACAGTACCACAGATACGCAGTATTTT.

The J gene is TRBJ1-5, the V gene TRBV11-1; D may be TRBD1 (5 bases). Looked up from germline, CDR1 is SGHAT and CDR2 is FQDESV (reference sequence). CDR3 length equals 16 residues. V was trimmed by 0 bases and J by 6 bases, leaving 15 bases between them. Here the CDR3 reads CASSLARQGEGQPQHF. The CDR3 DNA reads TGTGCCAGCAGCTTAGCAAGGCAGGGCGAAGGTCAGCCCCAGCATTTT.

The rearrangement joins TRBV18 to TRBJ1-1; 8 bases fit TRBD1. CDR3 length: 13 amino acids. Germline V lookup: CDR1 KGHSH, CDR2 LQKENI. V lost 2 bases, J lost 10 bases, and 6 bases stayed unmatched. CDR3 in DNA: TGTGCCAGCTCACCAGAGAAACAGGGGGGAGCTTTCTTT. Its protein is CASSPEKQGGAFF.

This sequence joins TRBV5-1 and TRBJ1-1, with a possible D match to TRBD1 (6 bases). Germline-derived CDR1 and CDR2 are SGHRS and YFSETQ. This CDR3 is built from 14 residues. The germline V and J ends were trimmed by 2 bases and 3 bases, with 11 bases remaining between them. CDR3 amino acids: CASSLQGWDTEAFF. In nucleotides, the CDR3 is TGCGCCAGCAGCTTACAGGGTTGGGACACTGAAGCTTTCTTT. Using reference TRBV5-1 and TRBJ1-1 for the parts outside the CDR3, the full variable domain is KAGVTQTPRYLIKTRGQQVTLSCSPISGHRSVSWYQQTPGQGLQFLFEYFSETQRNKGNFPGRFSGRQFSNSRSEMNVSTLELGDSALYLCASSLQGWDTEAFFGQGTRLTVV.

The genes are TRBV19 and TRBJ1-5; possible D gene TRBD1, 5 bases. Germline-derived CDR1 and CDR2 are LNHDA and SQIVND (reference sequence). The CDR3 is made up of 15 amino acids. With 1 base removed from V and 8 bases from J, the gap between germline ends came to 15 bases. CDR3 amino acids: CASSIAARAIEPQHF. In DNA form, the CDR3 reads TGTGCCAGTAGTATAGCCGCCAGGGCCATAGAGCCCCAGCATTTT.

For this clone: Other nucleotide sequences in the sample specify the same CDR3. V is TRBV5-1 and J is TRBJ2-7; 14 bases are a match to TRBD2. CDR1 and CDR2 (germline): SGHRS, YFSETQ. The V and J ends lost 4 bases and 3 bases, in that order; junction bases with no gene match: 3. The CDR3 is made up of 15 amino acids. Here the CDR3 reads CASSPGLAGDYEQYF. The CDR3 nucleotides are TGCGCCAGCAGCCCGGGACTAGCGGGAGACTACGAGCAGTACTTC.

The rearrangement joins TRBV25-1 to TRBJ2-1; the D is unclear. The germline V and J ends were trimmed by 8 bases and 4 bases, with 12 bases remaining between them. Per germline, CDR1 MGHDK and CDR2 SYGVNS. There are 13 residues in the CDR3. For the CDR3, the DNA is TGTGCCAGCTCCACTCTCCTGTACAATGAGCAGTTCTTC. The encoded protein is CASSTLLYNEQFF.

The chain couples TRBV30 to TRBJ1-1, with D maybe TRBD1 (6 bases). Trimming cost V 0 bases and J 9 bases, with 11 bases left between them. There are 12 residues in the CDR3. Germline V gives CDR1 GTSNPN, CDR2 SVGIG (reference sequence). In DNA, the CDR3 is TGTGCCTGGAGTGTAAGGGGGGGAAAAGCTTTCTTT. It codes for CAWSVRGGKAFF.

The chain links TRBV19 to TRBJ1-5; D is possibly TRBD1 (6 bases). The CDR3 is 14 residues long. The V end lost 2 bases, the J end lost 3 bases, and 8 bases lay between the germline ends. Germline CDR1 reads LNHDA; CDR2 reads SQIVND (reference sequence). CDR3 DNA: TGTGCCAGTAGTATAAGGGACAACAATCAGCCCCAGCATTTT. Its translation: CASSIRDNNQPQHF.

This chain links TRBV7-2 with TRBJ1-5; a weak D match, TRBD1 (5 bases). V was trimmed by 7 bases and J by 4 bases, leaving 14 bases between them. The germline gives CDR1 SGHTA, CDR2 FQGNSA. The CDR3 length is 14 residues. The CDR3 DNA reads as TGTGCCAGCACCCCCTCGGGGGGGAATCAGCCCCAGCATTTT. It is translated as CASTPSGGNQPQHF.

The J gene is TRBJ2-7, the V gene TRBV10-3; possible D gene TRBD2, 5 bases. The CDR3 runs 16 residues. Germline V lookup: CDR1 ENHRY, CDR2 SYGVKD. Between the trimmed V and J ends, which lost 2 bases and 3 bases, there was a span of 17 bases. The CDR3 loop reads CAISEPAGLVSYEQYF. CDR3 nucleotides: TGTGCCATCAGTGAGCCGGCGGGCTTGGTTAGCTACGAGCAGTACTTC.

This clone was counted a few times. The gene calls are TRBV7-9 and TRBJ2-2; TRBD1 matches 7 bases. CDR1 and CDR2 (germline): SEHNR, FQNEAQ (reference sequence). With V trimmed by 0 bases and J by 1 base, 5 bases remained unmatched. This CDR3 is built from 17 residues. CDR3 DNA: TGTGCCAGCAGCTTAGCGCCAGGGGGTGTGAACACCGGGGAGCTGTTTTTT. Protein product: CASSLAPGGVNTGELFF.

The V and J genes are TRBV4-1 and TRBJ2-7; D not certain. V was pared by 3 bases and J by 2 bases, with 14 bases between. The V gene's germline CDR1 is MGHRA and CDR2 YSYEKL. The CDR3 totals 15 residues. The CDR3 DNA follows: TGCGCCAGCAGCCAGACCGTTACAGTACCCTACGAGCAGTACTTC. Amino acid sequence: CASSQTVTVPYEQYF.

The chain has TRBV2 and TRBJ2-2; maybe TRBD1 (6 bases). From germline, CDR1 is SNHLY and CDR2 FYNNEI. The length of the CDR3 is 12 residues. V dropped 10 bases and J dropped 7 bases, with 13 bases sitting between them. CDR3 DNA: TGTGCCACATACAGGGTTAGCGGGGAGCTGTTTTTT. It specifies CATYRVSGELFF. Complete variable domain (other parts from reference TRBV2 and TRBJ2-2): EPEVTQTPSHQVTQMGQEVILRCVPISNHLYFYWYRQILGQKVEFLVSFYNNEISEKSEIFDDQFSVERPDGSNFTLKIRSTKLEDSAMYFCATYRVSGELFFGEGSRLTVL.